This TCR beta chain was identified in a study of CD8 T cells in ankylosing spondylitis. General observations from the study: For ankylosing spondylitis blood, a TCR beta motif of several highly homologous variants appeared characteristic.

Using its own MiXCR run on the 5' RACE reads, TCRdb lists one record per CDR3 protein. The sample yields around 890,000 distinct CDR3 sequences, approximately 12% seen once. This clonotype was recorded many times. Its antigen is unknown. V was cut by 5 bases and J by 2 bases, with 19 bases left in between. Per the germline V gene, CDR1 is GTSNPN and CDR2 is SVGIG (reference sequence). The CDR3 runs 16 residues. The V and J genes are TRBV30 and TRBJ2-4; D not certain. The sequencing input was blood, either unsorted or a sorted T cell fraction (not recorded which). This TCR derives from a male donor with ankylosing spondylitis. The CDR3 bases are TGTGCCTGGGATCCCGGATCCTCTAGATCCAAAAACATTCAGTACTTC. Protein: CAWDPGSSRSKNIQYF.